This T cell receptor (beta chain) was identified in a study of spatial heterogeneity in lung cancer. The CDR3 sequence is 15 residues long. CDR1 is SGDLS and CDR2 is YYNGEE in the germline V gene. V shed 4 bases and J shed 4 bases, with 17 bases lying between them. Time point meaning: sample taken at primary tumor resection. Whole RNA, isolated from tumor, nontumor lung or frozen PBMC, was sequenced without prior sorting. Donors were roughly 70 untreated early-stage non-small cell lung cancer patients. This clonotype occurred many times. Each TCR cDNA molecule carried a unique molecular identifier. MiXCR, run by TCRdb on the 5' RACE reads, gives a single entry per CDR3 protein. The data show around 24,000 distinct CDR3 sequences, with approximately 7.2% seen just once and more than 13% held by the top ten.

The J gene is TRBJ1-1, the V gene TRBV9, with D unresolved. The sequence was collected from a male donor with early-stage non-small cell lung cancer. The sample in question was PBMCs, obtained at surgery. CDR3 sequence (DNA): TGTGCCAGCAGCACCTATGACGGGAGGTCCACTGAAGCTTTCTTT. This sequence encodes CASSTYDGRSTEAFF. The full variable domain, with the rest looked up from reference TRBV9 and TRBJ1-1, is DSGVTQTPKHLITATGQRVTLRCSPRSGDLSVYWYQQSLDQGLQFLIQYYNGEERAKGNILERFSAQQFPDLHSELNLSSLELGDSALYFCASSTYDGRSTEAFFGQGTRLTVV.